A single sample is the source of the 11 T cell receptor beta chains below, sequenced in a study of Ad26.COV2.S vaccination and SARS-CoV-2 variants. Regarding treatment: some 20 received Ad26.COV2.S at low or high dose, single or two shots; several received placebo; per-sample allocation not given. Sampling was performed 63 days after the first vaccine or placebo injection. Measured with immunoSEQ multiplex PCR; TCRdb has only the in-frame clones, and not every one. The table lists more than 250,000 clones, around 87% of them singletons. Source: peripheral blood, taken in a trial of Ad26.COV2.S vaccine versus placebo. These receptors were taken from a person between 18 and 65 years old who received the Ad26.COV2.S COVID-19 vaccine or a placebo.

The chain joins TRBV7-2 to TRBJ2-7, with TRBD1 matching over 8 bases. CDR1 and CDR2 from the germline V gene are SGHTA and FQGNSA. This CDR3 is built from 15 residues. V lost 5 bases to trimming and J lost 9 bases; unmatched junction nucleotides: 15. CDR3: CASSAYRGQGGGQYF. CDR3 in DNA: TGTGCCAGCAGCGCATATAGAGGACAGGGTGGAGGGCAGTACTTC.

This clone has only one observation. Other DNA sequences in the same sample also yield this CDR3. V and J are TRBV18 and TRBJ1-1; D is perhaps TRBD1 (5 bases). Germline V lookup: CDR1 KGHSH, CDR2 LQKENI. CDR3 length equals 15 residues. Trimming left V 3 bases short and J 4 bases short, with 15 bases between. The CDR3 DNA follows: TGTGCCAGCTCACCGCCAGGGAGCCTCACCACTGAAGCTTTCTTT. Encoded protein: CASSPPGSLTTEAFF.

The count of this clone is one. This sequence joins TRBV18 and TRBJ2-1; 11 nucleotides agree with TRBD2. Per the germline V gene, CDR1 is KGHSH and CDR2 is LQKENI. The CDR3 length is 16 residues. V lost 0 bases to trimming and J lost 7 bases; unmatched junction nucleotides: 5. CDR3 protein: CASSPPTSGSRNEQFF. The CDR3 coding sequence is TGTGCCAGCTCACCACCCACTAGCGGGAGTCGGAATGAGCAGTTCTTC.

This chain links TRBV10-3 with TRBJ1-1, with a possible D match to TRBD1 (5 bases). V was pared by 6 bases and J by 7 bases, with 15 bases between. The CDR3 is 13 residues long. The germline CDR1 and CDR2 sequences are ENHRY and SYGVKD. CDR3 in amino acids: CAISPGEGNEAFF. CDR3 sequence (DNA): TGTGCCATCAGCCCTGGGGAGGGGAATGAAGCTTTCTTT.

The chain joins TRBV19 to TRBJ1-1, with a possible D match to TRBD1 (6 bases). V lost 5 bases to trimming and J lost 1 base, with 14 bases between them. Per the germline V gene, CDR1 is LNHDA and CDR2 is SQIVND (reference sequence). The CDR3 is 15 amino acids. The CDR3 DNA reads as TGTGCCAGTAGTCGAAGGGACACCGGGAACACTGAAGCTTTCTTT. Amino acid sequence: CASSRRDTGNTEAFF.

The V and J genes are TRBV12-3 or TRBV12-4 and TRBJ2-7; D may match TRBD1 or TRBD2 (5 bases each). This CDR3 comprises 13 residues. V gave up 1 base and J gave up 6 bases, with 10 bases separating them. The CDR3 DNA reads TGTGCCAGCAGTTTAGGAGGGGCTAGCGAGCAGTACTTC. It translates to CASSLGGASEQYF.

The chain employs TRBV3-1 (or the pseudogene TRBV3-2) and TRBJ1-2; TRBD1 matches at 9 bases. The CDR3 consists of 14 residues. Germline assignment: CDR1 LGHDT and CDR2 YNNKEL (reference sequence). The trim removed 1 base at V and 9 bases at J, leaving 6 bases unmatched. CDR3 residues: CASSQADRGHRYTF. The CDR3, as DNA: TGTGCCAGCAGCCAAGCGGACAGGGGACATCGCTACACCTTC.

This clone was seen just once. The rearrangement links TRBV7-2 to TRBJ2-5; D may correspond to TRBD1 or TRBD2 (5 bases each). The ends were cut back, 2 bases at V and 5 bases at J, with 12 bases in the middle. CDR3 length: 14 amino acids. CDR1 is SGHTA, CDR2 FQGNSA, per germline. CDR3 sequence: CASSLYVRDETQYF. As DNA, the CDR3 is TGTGCCAGCAGCTTATACGTCAGGGACGAGACCCAGTACTTC.

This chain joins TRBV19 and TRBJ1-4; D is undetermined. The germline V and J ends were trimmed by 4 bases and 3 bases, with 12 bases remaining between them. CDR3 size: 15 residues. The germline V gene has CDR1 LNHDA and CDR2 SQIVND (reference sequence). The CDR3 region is CASSTPRRPNEKLFF. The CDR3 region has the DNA TGTGCCAGTAGTACCCCCAGGAGACCTAATGAAAAACTGTTTTTT.

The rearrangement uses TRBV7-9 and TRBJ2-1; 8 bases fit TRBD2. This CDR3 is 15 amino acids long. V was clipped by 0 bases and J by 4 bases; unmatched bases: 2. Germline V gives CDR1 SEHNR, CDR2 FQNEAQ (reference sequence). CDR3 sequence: CASSLALAEYNEQFF. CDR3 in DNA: TGTGCCAGCAGCTTAGCACTAGCGGAATACAATGAGCAGTTCTTC.

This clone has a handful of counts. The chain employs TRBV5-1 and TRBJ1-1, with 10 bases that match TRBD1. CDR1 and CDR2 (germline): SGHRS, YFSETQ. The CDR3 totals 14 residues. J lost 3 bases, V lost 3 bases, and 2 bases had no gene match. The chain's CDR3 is CASSWTGGDTEAFF. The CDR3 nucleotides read TGCGCCAGCAGCTGGACAGGGGGGGACACTGAAGCTTTCTTT.